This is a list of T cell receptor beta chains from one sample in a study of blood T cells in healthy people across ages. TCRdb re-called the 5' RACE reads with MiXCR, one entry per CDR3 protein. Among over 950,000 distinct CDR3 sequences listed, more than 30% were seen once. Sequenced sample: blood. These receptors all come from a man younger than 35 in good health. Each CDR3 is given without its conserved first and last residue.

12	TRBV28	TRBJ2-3	ASSPASRGDTQY
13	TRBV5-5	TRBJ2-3	ASSLGPRGSDTQY
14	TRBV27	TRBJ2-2	ASSSFGTVHTGELF
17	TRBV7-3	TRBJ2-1	ASSFKGGRLRPSYNEQF
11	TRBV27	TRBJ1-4	ASMGWEDEKLF
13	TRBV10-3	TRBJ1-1	AISENPEENTEAF
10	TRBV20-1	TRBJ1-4	GARVGREKLF
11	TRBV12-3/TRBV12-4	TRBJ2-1	ASSPTPAHEQF
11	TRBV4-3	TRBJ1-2	ASSQALNDGYT
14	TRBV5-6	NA	ASSRRDRGSGNEQY
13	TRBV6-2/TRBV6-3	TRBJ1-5	ASSMGGVLEQPQH
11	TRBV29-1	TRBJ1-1	SVGPVLIPEAF
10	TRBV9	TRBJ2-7	AGSAGSGEQY
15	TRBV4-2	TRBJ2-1	ASSQKKGLGAYNEQF
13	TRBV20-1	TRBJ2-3	SARDLSMSTDTQY
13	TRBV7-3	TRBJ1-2	ASSLPGAGYYGYT
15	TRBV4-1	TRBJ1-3	ASSQGPGQGDGNTIY
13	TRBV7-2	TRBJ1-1	ASSLADRMMSEAF
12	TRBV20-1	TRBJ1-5	SACQGGGNQPQH
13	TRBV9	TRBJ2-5	ASSVDGAGSNEQY
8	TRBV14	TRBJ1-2	ASPLYGYT
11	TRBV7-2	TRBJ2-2	ASSPYGSGELF
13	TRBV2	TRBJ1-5	ASSEMEGINQPQH
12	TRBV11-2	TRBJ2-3	ASSRGSFTDTQY
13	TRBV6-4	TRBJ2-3	ASSETSGDTDTQY
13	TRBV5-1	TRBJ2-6	ASRQGWDGANVLT
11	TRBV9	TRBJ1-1	ASSVSGKAEAF
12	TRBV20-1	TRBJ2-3	SADGGAGSDTQY
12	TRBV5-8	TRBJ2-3	ASSLASATDTQY